Below are 20 T cell receptor beta chains sequenced from a single sample in a study of CXCR3-negative and CXCR3-positive naive CD8 T cells. UMI labels and 5' RACE were used to prepare the TRB cDNA libraries. TCRdb derives one entry per CDR3 protein from the 5' RACE reads, leaving out DNA. This sample's table reports about 41,000 distinct CDR3 sequences. Sequences were obtained from memory CD8+ T cells from blood. These receptors all stem from a human donor in good health. Some clones in this sample may be carry-over from other donors' samples.

CDR3 sequence reads: CASSRDREDEQYF. The J gene is TRBJ2-7, the V gene TRBV5-1; TCRdb calls TRBD1, which cannot be checked without DNA. The CDR3 contains 13 residues. In germline, CDR1 is SGHRS, CDR2 YFSETQ. The full variable domain, with the rest looked up from reference TRBV5-1 and TRBJ2-7, is KAGVTQTPRYLIKTRGQQVTLSCSPISGHRSVSWYQQTPGQGLQFLFEYFSETQRNKGNFPGRFSGRQFSNSRSEMNVSTLELGDSALYLCASSRDREDEQYFGPGTRLTVT.

This chain joins TRBV20-1 and TRBJ1-3; the D call from TCRdb, TRBD1, cannot be confirmed without DNA. The length of the CDR3 is 15 residues. CDR1 is DFQATT and CDR2 is SNEGSKA in the germline V gene (reference sequence). CDR3 amino acids: CSASPDRGPGNTIYF.

The V call is TRBV20-1, the J call TRBJ2-1; TCRdb's D call of TRBD2 is untestable without DNA. Germline loops: CDR1 DFQATT, CDR2 SNEGSKA (reference sequence). The CDR3 contains 16 residues. CDR3 in amino acids: CSARGSSGELYNEQFF.

Here the CDR3 reads CASSQDATVVTDTQYF. The V gene is TRBV4-1, the J gene TRBJ2-3. Germline assignment: CDR1 MGHRA and CDR2 YSYEKL. The CDR3 length is 16 residues.

CDR3 protein: CASSFPHGARGHEQYF. The chain employs TRBV5-1 and TRBJ2-7; the TCRdb D gene call, TRBD1, has no DNA to confirm it. The CDR3 spans 16 residues. CDR1 is SGHRS, CDR2 YFSETQ, per germline.

The chain recombines TRBV29-1 with TRBJ1-2. The germline gives CDR1 SQVTM, CDR2 ANQGSEA. This CDR3 has 14 amino acids. This chain's CDR3 is CSVVGPAINYGYTF.

V usage is TRBV12-3 or TRBV12-4 and J usage is TRBJ2-7; TCRdb lists TRBD1, though no DNA is available to test this call. The CDR3 sequence is 14 residues long. The CDR3 loop reads CASSTHLRPGEQYF.

The chain combines TRBV12-3 or TRBV12-4 with TRBJ2-7; TCRdb names TRBD1, which stays unverified in the absence of DNA. The CDR3 contains 14 residues. CDR3 loop: CASSPGTGRYEQYF.

The chain recombines TRBV7-8 with TRBJ2-7; absent DNA, TCRdb's TRBD1 call cannot be checked. Germline CDR1 reads SGHVS; CDR2 reads FQNEAQ. The CDR3 sequence is 14 residues long. CDR3 sequence: CASSLQGGSHEQYF.

CDR3 sequence: CASRLGGDTQYF. The chain links TRBV27 to TRBJ2-3; the D call from TCRdb, TRBD1, cannot be confirmed without DNA. The germline CDR1 and CDR2 sequences are MNHEY and SMNVEV (reference sequence). There are 12 residues in the CDR3.

The chain combines TRBV4-3 with TRBJ1-4; the D call from TCRdb, TRBD1, cannot be confirmed without DNA. The CDR3 loop spans 15 amino acids. The germline gives CDR1 LGHNA, CDR2 YSLEER. The CDR3 loop reads CASSQDSGRNEKLFF.

The V call is TRBV5-6, the J call TRBJ2-5. This CDR3 has 16 amino acids. Germline CDR1 SGHDT, CDR2 YYEEEE. The CDR3 is CASSFRGLRPQETQYF.

CDR3 sequence reads: CASRATGGYEQYF. The chain employs TRBV27 and TRBJ2-7; the D call of TRBD1 rests on TCRdb alone, since no DNA is present to check it. Germline lookup yields CDR1 MNHEY and CDR2 SMNVEV (reference sequence). The CDR3 runs 13 residues.

This chain uses TRBV20-1 with TRBJ2-7; TCRdb's assignment of TRBD1 cannot be checked, as there is no DNA. This CDR3 has 14 amino acids. Germline V lookup: CDR1 DFQATT, CDR2 SNEGSKA (reference sequence). The CDR3 sequence: CSALPQGAGYEQYF.

The chain is built from TRBV6-6 and TRBJ2-7; the TCRdb call, TRBD2, lacks DNA for checking. The germline gives CDR1 MNHNY, CDR2 SVGAGI (reference sequence). This CDR3 is built from 18 residues. The CDR3 region is CASSYPRLTLENPYEQYF.

This clonotype is called medium-sized (0.01 to 0.1%) based on its frequency. The V and J genes are TRBV7-6 and TRBJ2-2; TCRdb gives TRBD2 as the D gene, but with no DNA this cannot be confirmed. The CDR3 loop spans 20 amino acids. Germline CDR1 and CDR2: SGHVS and FNYEAQ. The CDR3 loop reads CASSFFPRTSGGSGTGELFF. The entire variable domain, with the rest obtained from reference TRBV7-6 and TRBJ2-2, is as follows: GAGVSQSPRYKVTKRGQDVALRCDPISGHVSLYWYRQALGQGPEFLTYFNYEAQQDKSGLPNDRFSAERPEGSISTLTIQRTEQRDSAMYRCASSFFPRTSGGSGTGELFFGEGSRLTVL.

The chain carries TRBV29-1 and TRBJ2-7; TCRdb's D call of TRBD1 is untestable without DNA. Germline loops: CDR1 SQVTM, CDR2 ANQGSEA. The CDR3 totals 15 residues. The CDR3 is CSVERERGKTYEQYF.

This chain links TRBV27 with TRBJ2-7. The CDR3 has 14 residues. The germline CDR1 and CDR2 sequences are MNHEY and SMNVEV (reference sequence). CDR3 residues: CASSPDGWSYEQYF.

V is TRBV18 and J is TRBJ2-5. The germline V gene encodes CDR1 KGHSH and CDR2 LQKENI. This CDR3 spans 12 amino acids. CDR3 loop: CASSPSAETQYF.

This chain uses TRBV4-2 with TRBJ2-5; without DNA, the TCRdb call of TRBD1 cannot be checked. The germline CDR1 and CDR2 sequences are LGHNA and YNFKEQ. The CDR3 totals 15 residues. The CDR3 sequence is CASSPFPGGGETQYF.